A selection of T cell receptor beta chains follows, all from one sample in a study of sequential checkpoint blockade in melanoma. Measured with immunoSEQ multiplex PCR; TCRdb has only the in-frame clones, and not every one. The sample carries tens of thousands of clones, around 70% recorded once. Material: CD8+ T cells sorted from blood (inferred from file names), obtained from a patient given nivolumab and ipilimumab in sequence. Receptors were obtained from a human donor with melanoma. Both conserved end residues are part of each CDR3. A D gene is named only where the DNA matches it firmly. Clone size is stated in some rows and not others, as once, few, many or a class when expanded.

d_gene: .; abundance: .; v_gene: TRBV5-1; j_gene: TRBJ1-5; CDR3nt: TGCGCCAGCAGATTGACAGTTAATCAGCCCCAGCATTTT; CDR3aa: CASRLTVNQPQHF
d_gene: .; abundance: .; v_gene: TRBV5-4; j_gene: TRBJ1-1; CDR3nt: TGTGCCAGCAGCTACGGCGGCACTGAAGCTTTCTTT; CDR3aa: CASSYGGTEAFF
d_gene: TRBD1; abundance: .; v_gene: TRBV18; j_gene: TRBJ2-1; CDR3nt: TGTGCCAGCTCACGGACAGGATTCGATGAGCAGTTCTTC; CDR3aa: CASSRTGFDEQFF
d_gene: .; abundance: few; v_gene: TRBV6-4; j_gene: TRBJ1-3; CDR3nt: TGTGCCAGCAGTGACTTTGATTCAGGGACTGGAAACACCATATATTTT; CDR3aa: CASSDFDSGTGNTIYF
d_gene: TRBD1; abundance: .; v_gene: TRBV2; j_gene: TRBJ1-6; CDR3nt: TGTGCCAGCAGCCGGACAGGGGTACTCTCCTATAATTCACCCCTCCACTTT; CDR3aa: CASSRTGVLSYNSPLHF
d_gene: .; abundance: medium-sized; v_gene: TRBV5-6; j_gene: TRBJ2-7; CDR3nt: TGTGCCAGCAGCTTGGGACAGGCCCGCGAGCAGTACTTC; CDR3aa: CASSLGQAREQYF
d_gene: .; abundance: .; v_gene: TRBV9; j_gene: TRBJ1-2; CDR3nt: TGTGCCAGCAGCGTAGACGCGATTGACTATGGCTACACCTTC; CDR3aa: CASSVDAIDYGYTF
d_gene: .; abundance: few; v_gene: TRBV2; j_gene: TRBJ2-5; CDR3nt: TGTGCCAGCAGTGCCCCCGTATCCCCTCAAGAGACCCAGTACTTC; CDR3aa: CASSAPVSPQETQYF
d_gene: .; abundance: .; v_gene: TRBV27; j_gene: TRBJ1-2; CDR3nt: TGTGCCAGCAGTTACGGGGAAGGCTATGGCTACACCTTC; CDR3aa: CASSYGEGYGYTF
d_gene: .; abundance: .; v_gene: TRBV5-4; j_gene: TRBJ1-1; CDR3nt: TGTGCCAGCAGCGATACACAGGGTTTAGATGAAGCTTTCTTT; CDR3aa: CASSDTQGLDEAFF
d_gene: .; abundance: .; v_gene: TRBV15; j_gene: TRBJ1-1; CDR3nt: TGTGCCACCAGCATCCTACAGTACACTGAAGCTTTCTTT; CDR3aa: CATSILQYTEAFF
d_gene: .; abundance: .; v_gene: TRBV5-1; j_gene: TRBJ2-5; CDR3nt: TGCGCCAGCAGCTTGAAAGACAGCACAAACCAAGAGACCCAGTACTTC; CDR3aa: CASSLKDSTNQETQYF
d_gene: TRBD2; abundance: once; v_gene: TRBV7-8; j_gene: TRBJ2-7; CDR3nt: TGTGCCAGCAGCCCTAGTGCGGGGGTCGAGCAGTACTTC; CDR3aa: CASSPSAGVEQYF
d_gene: .; abundance: once; v_gene: TRBV9; j_gene: TRBJ1-5; CDR3nt: TGTGCCAGCAGTGAGGGAGGGAGCAATCAGCCCCAGCATTTT; CDR3aa: CASSEGGSNQPQHF
d_gene: TRBD2; abundance: .; v_gene: TRBV9; j_gene: TRBJ2-7; CDR3nt: TGTGCCAGCAGCTTACGGGGGGAAGAGCAGTACTTC; CDR3aa: CASSLRGEEQYF
d_gene: TRBD1; abundance: .; v_gene: TRBV10-3; j_gene: TRBJ2-5; CDR3nt: TGTGCCATCAGTGACCCGGCAGGGGGTGATGGGACCCAGTACTTC; CDR3aa: CAISDPAGGDGTQYF
d_gene: TRBD1; abundance: .; v_gene: TRBV9; j_gene: TRBJ2-7; CDR3nt: TGTGCCAGCAGCCCTCGGACAGGGTGGGACGAGCAGTACTTC; CDR3aa: CASSPRTGWDEQYF
d_gene: TRBD2; abundance: .; v_gene: TRBV7-9; j_gene: TRBJ2-3; CDR3nt: TGTGCCAGCAGCTTAGCTTCTAGCGGGGAATCAGATACGCAGTACTTT; CDR3aa: CASSLASSGESDTQYF
d_gene: .; abundance: .; v_gene: TRBV4-1; j_gene: TRBJ2-2; CDR3nt: TGCGCCAGCAGCCAAGAGGGGGCTTTAACCGGGGAGCTGTTTTTT; CDR3aa: CASSQEGALTGELFF
d_gene: .; abundance: few; v_gene: TRBV6-6; j_gene: TRBJ2-1; CDR3nt: TGTGCCAGCAGTTACCTTGCGAACAATGAGCAGTTCTTC; CDR3aa: CASSYLANNEQFF
d_gene: TRBD1; abundance: .; v_gene: TRBV2; j_gene: TRBJ1-1; CDR3nt: TGTGCCAGCAGTGGGAGACAGGGGACTGAAGCTTTCTTT; CDR3aa: CASSGRQGTEAFF
d_gene: .; abundance: .; v_gene: TRBV4-3; j_gene: TRBJ2-3; CDR3nt: TGCGCCAGCAGCCCCGGGGTACTCACAGATACGCAGTATTTT; CDR3aa: CASSPGVLTDTQYF
d_gene: TRBD2; abundance: .; v_gene: TRBV28; j_gene: TRBJ2-1; CDR3nt: TGTGCCAGCAGTTCACTAGCGGGGGCTATCTACAATGAGCAGTTCTTC; CDR3aa: CASSSLAGAIYNEQFF
d_gene: .; abundance: .; v_gene: TRBV4-3; j_gene: TRBJ1-6; CDR3nt: TGCGCCAGCAGCCAAGTGGGGGCGAGCTCCTATAATTCACCCCTCCACTTT; CDR3aa: CASSQVGASSYNSPLHF
d_gene: .; abundance: .; v_gene: TRBV7-3; j_gene: TRBJ1-2; CDR3nt: TGTGCCAGCAGCCCAAGGCCAGGGTGGGCCTATGGCTACACCTTC; CDR3aa: CASSPRPGWAYGYTF
d_gene: .; abundance: .; v_gene: TRBV4-2; j_gene: TRBJ1-2; CDR3nt: TGTGCCAGCAGCCGAGGGACTATGGCTACACCTCTGTCCACCTTC; CDR3aa: CASSRGTMATPLSTF
d_gene: TRBD2; abundance: few; v_gene: TRBV7-9; j_gene: TRBJ2-5; CDR3nt: TGTGCCAGCAGCTCTCGGGGGGGCCGGGAGACCCAGTACTTC; CDR3aa: CASSSRGGRETQYF
d_gene: .; abundance: .; v_gene: TRBV5-1; j_gene: TRBJ2-2; CDR3nt: TGCGCCAGCAGCTGGGCGGGGAGCACCGGGGAGCTGTTTTTT; CDR3aa: CASSWAGSTGELFF
d_gene: TRBD1; abundance: .; v_gene: TRBV7-9; j_gene: TRBJ2-3; CDR3nt: TGTGCCAGCAGCGCACCCCTGGACAGGGGACGCACAGATACGCAGTATTTT; CDR3aa: CASSAPLDRGRTDTQYF
d_gene: .; abundance: .; v_gene: TRBV4-2; j_gene: TRBJ1-1; CDR3nt: TGTGCCAGCAGCCAAGTCCCCTATAACACTGAAGCTTTCTTT; CDR3aa: CASSQVPYNTEAFF
d_gene: .; abundance: .; v_gene: TRBV4-1; j_gene: TRBJ2-1; CDR3nt: TGCGCCAGCAGCCAAGTCACTAGCGGAGGGGGCACCTACAATGAGCAGTTCTTC; CDR3aa: CASSQVTSGGGTYNEQFF
d_gene: TRBD2; abundance: .; v_gene: TRBV14; j_gene: TRBJ2-1; CDR3nt: TGTGCCAGCAGCCAATGGGGGGGTTCCACCAATGAGCAGTTCTTC; CDR3aa: CASSQWGGSTNEQFF
d_gene: .; abundance: .; v_gene: TRBV4-2; j_gene: TRBJ2-5; CDR3nt: TGTGCCAGCAGCCAAGATCTCCCTAGCGCTCTCGGGGAGACCCAGTACTTC; CDR3aa: CASSQDLPSALGETQYF
d_gene: TRBD1; abundance: .; v_gene: TRBV19; j_gene: TRBJ1-1; CDR3nt: TGTGCCAGTAGTATCCCCGGGACAGGGGGAGTCGGGAACACTGAAGCTTTCTTT; CDR3aa: CASSIPGTGGVGNTEAFF
d_gene: .; abundance: .; v_gene: TRBV4-3; j_gene: TRBJ1-1; CDR3nt: TGCGCCAGCAGCCAGTCAGGGTTTGGGAACACTGAAGCTTTCTTT; CDR3aa: CASSQSGFGNTEAFF
d_gene: .; abundance: .; v_gene: TRBV7-9; j_gene: TRBJ2-1; CDR3nt: TGTGCCAGCAGCTTCCCCGATGAGCAGTTCTTC; CDR3aa: CASSFPDEQFF
d_gene: TRBD1; abundance: .; v_gene: TRBV29-1; j_gene: TRBJ1-2; CDR3nt: TGCAGCGTTGAAACGGCAGTCTCCCATCATGGACAGGGAAATGGCTACACCTTC; CDR3aa: CSVETAVSHHGQGNGYTF
d_gene: .; abundance: few; v_gene: TRBV19; j_gene: TRBJ2-2; CDR3nt: TGTGCCAGTACGGGCCTAGGGAGAACCGGGGAGCTGTTTTTT; CDR3aa: CASTGLGRTGELFF
d_gene: .; abundance: .; v_gene: TRBV19; j_gene: TRBJ2-5; CDR3nt: TGTGCCAGTAGTATGGTTCAGGGGCCGCAAGAGACCCAGTACTTC; CDR3aa: CASSMVQGPQETQYF
d_gene: TRBD1; abundance: once; v_gene: TRBV4-1; j_gene: TRBJ2-1; CDR3nt: TGCGCCAGCAGCCCGTACACCACAGGGGTCAATGAGCAGTTCTTC; CDR3aa: CASSPYTTGVNEQFF
d_gene: .; abundance: .; v_gene: TRBV7-3; j_gene: TRBJ2-6; CDR3nt: TGTGCCAGCAGCTCCGTATCGTCTGGGGCCAACGTCCTGACTTTC; CDR3aa: CASSSVSSGANVLTF
d_gene: TRBD1; abundance: .; v_gene: TRBV7-2; j_gene: TRBJ2-7; CDR3nt: TGTGCCAGCAGCACCGGGACAGGGACGAACGAGCAGTACTTC; CDR3aa: CASSTGTGTNEQYF
d_gene: .; abundance: .; v_gene: TRBV9; j_gene: TRBJ1-2; CDR3nt: TGTGCCAGCAGCGTAGTGGCGGGCCCTGGCTATGGCTACACCTTC; CDR3aa: CASSVVAGPGYGYTF
d_gene: TRBD1; abundance: .; v_gene: TRBV6-6; j_gene: TRBJ1-5; CDR3nt: TGTGCCAGCAGTTACGAAGACAGGGTCGATCAGCCCCAGCATTTT; CDR3aa: CASSYEDRVDQPQHF
d_gene: .; abundance: .; v_gene: TRBV4-3; j_gene: TRBJ2-2; CDR3nt: TGCGCCAGCAGCCAAGATCGTCGGGGTTCAGGGGAGCTGTTTTTT; CDR3aa: CASSQDRRGSGELFF
d_gene: TRBD2; abundance: .; v_gene: TRBV29-1; j_gene: TRBJ2-1; CDR3nt: TGCAGCGTGTTAGCGGGGCTACCGAGCTCCTACAATGAGCAGTTCTTC; CDR3aa: CSVLAGLPSSYNEQFF
d_gene: .; abundance: .; v_gene: TRBV5-1; j_gene: TRBJ1-2; CDR3nt: TGCGCCAGCAGCCCCGGGACACACTATGGCTACACCTTC; CDR3aa: CASSPGTHYGYTF
d_gene: TRBD1; abundance: .; v_gene: TRBV27; j_gene: TRBJ2-5; CDR3nt: TGTGCCAGACTCCGGATTGTCAAGGGGGCAGAGACCCAGTACTTC; CDR3aa: CARLRIVKGAETQYF
d_gene: .; abundance: .; v_gene: TRBV6-1; j_gene: TRBJ1-2; CDR3nt: TGTGCCAGCAGTCAGGACACGGGCGGCTACACCTTC; CDR3aa: CASSQDTGGYTF
d_gene: TRBD2; abundance: .; v_gene: TRBV2; j_gene: TRBJ2-4; CDR3nt: TGTGCCAGCAGTGAAGGGGTGGGACTAGCGGCCGGGGGGTTAGCCAAAAACATTCAGTACTTC; CDR3aa: CASSEGVGLAAGGLAKNIQYF
d_gene: .; abundance: .; v_gene: TRBV7-3; j_gene: TRBJ1-1; CDR3nt: TGTGCCAGCAGCTCAGACAGGCACACTGAAGCTTTCTTT; CDR3aa: CASSSDRHTEAFF
d_gene: TRBD2; abundance: .; v_gene: TRBV25-1; j_gene: TRBJ2-1; CDR3nt: TGTGCCAGCAGTGTTAGCGGGGGCAATGAGCAGTTCTTC; CDR3aa: CASSVSGGNEQFF
d_gene: .; abundance: .; v_gene: TRBV5-5; j_gene: TRBJ1-2; CDR3nt: TGTGCCAGCAGCATCGACAGCTATGGCTACACCTTC; CDR3aa: CASSIDSYGYTF